These T cell receptor beta chains were read from a single sample in a study of CD8 T cells in Susac syndrome. TCRdb reanalysed the immunoSEQ multiplex PCR reads using MiXCR and keeps one entry per CDR3 protein. The profile shows 150,000 to 200,000 distinct CDR3 sequences, around 95% of them singletons. The sample taken for sequencing was CD4+ T cells from PBMCs. Every receptor here comes from a human donor with multiple sclerosis. The CDR3 runs from the conserved cysteine through the conserved F or W. The D gene is left open where the match is weak. Clone size is shown for a subset of rows, as once, few, many or a class of expanded clone.

>TRBJ2-7|once|TRBV4-3|-
CASSQDIGAALYEQYF
TGCGCCAGCAGCCAAGATATTGGGGCGGCTCTCTACGAGCAGTACTTC
>TRBJ2-7|-|TRBV3-1|TRBD2
CASSLTGSGGLLYEQYF
TGTGCCAGCAGCCTGACGGGCAGCGGGGGGTTACTATACGAGCAGTACTTC
>TRBJ1-6|-|TRBV5-1|TRBD1
CASSSGTGNSPLHF
TGCGCCAGCAGCTCCGGGACAGGCAATTCACCCCTCCACTTT
>TRBJ2-7|-|TRBV5-1|-
CASSLGPGTYEQYF
TGCGCCAGCAGCTTGGGTCCGGGGACCTACGAGCAGTACTTC
>TRBJ2-1|-|TRBV28|TRBD1
CASSPTDRGRYNEQFF
TGTGCCAGCAGTCCGACCGACAGGGGTAGATACAATGAGCAGTTCTTC
>TRBJ1-6|-|TRBV15|-
CATSRVAEGESPLHF
TGTGCCACCAGCAGAGTTGCGGAGGGGGAATCACCCCTCCACTTT
>TRBJ2-7|-|TRBV5-1|TRBD1
CASSPTGDYEQYF
TGCGCCAGCAGCCCTACAGGGGACTACGAGCAGTACTTC
>TRBJ1-1|-|TRBV6-5|-
CASSPTAFGTAFF
TGTGCCAGCAGCCCAACGGCCTTCGGGACAGCTTTCTTT
>TRBJ1-2|-|TRBV4-2|TRBD1
CASSPDRAYYTF
TGTGCCAGCAGCCCAGACAGGGCCTACTACACCTTC
>TRBJ1-1|-|TRBV6-6|-
CASNPGTGTEAFF
TGTGCCAGCAACCCGGGGACGGGCACTGAAGCTTTCTTT
>TRBJ2-1|-|TRBV5-1|TRBD1
CASSWDSPSSYNEQFF
TGCGCCAGCAGTTGGGACAGTCCCAGCTCCTACAATGAGCAGTTCTTC
>TRBJ2-7|-|TRBV27|TRBD1
CASSDRGPLYLGYEQYF
TGTGCCAGCAGTGACAGGGGGCCCCTCTACCTTGGCTACGAGCAGTACTTC
>TRBJ2-7|-|TRBV7-2|-
CASSSTASYEQYF
TGTGCCAGCAGCTCGACCGCCTCCTACGAGCAGTACTTC
>TRBJ1-2|-|TRBV7-8|-
CASSQSQSGYTF
TGTGCCAGCAGCCAGAGTCAATCGGGCTACACCTTC
>TRBJ2-3|once|TRBV2|-
CASKTDTDTQYF
TGTGCCAGCAAGACAGACACAGATACGCAGTATTTT
>TRBJ1-5|-|TRBV30|-
CAAVARGNQPQHF
TGTGCTGCGGTCGCTAGGGGCAATCAGCCCCAGCATTTT
>TRBJ2-7|-|TRBV29-1|TRBD1
CSVEGRTGGYREQYF
TGCAGCGTTGAGGGGAGGACAGGGGGCTACAGGGAGCAGTACTTC
>TRBJ1-2|-|TRBV29-1|TRBD1
CSVDVLSEGQLYGYTF
TGCAGCGTTGACGTTTTGTCCGAGGGACAGCTGTATGGCTACACCTTC
>TRBJ2-7|few|TRBV29-1|-
CSVDTGSSYEQYF
TGCAGCGTTGATACAGGAAGCTCCTACGAGCAGTACTTC
>TRBJ2-1|-|TRBV20-1|TRBD2
CSARVAGGQVF
TGCAGTGCTAGAGTAGCGGGGGGGCAGGTCTTC
>TRBJ1-1|-|TRBV12-3/TRBV12-4|TRBD1
CASSLGTGGSESFF
TGTGCCAGCAGTTTGGGGACAGGGGGCTCCGAGTCTTTCTTT
>TRBJ2-5|-|TRBV12-3/TRBV12-4|-
CASSVRETQYF
TGTGCCAGCTCAGTGAGGGAGACCCAGTACTTC
>TRBJ1-2|-|TRBV27|-
CASSLLGTEHYGYTF
TGTGCCAGCAGTTTATTGGGGACGGAACACTATGGCTACACCTTC
>TRBJ1-1|-|TRBV14|-
CASSQSPFEAFF
TGTGCCAGCAGCCAAAGTCCGTTTGAAGCTTTCTTT
>TRBJ2-7|-|TRBV6-5|TRBD1
CASSPGTGGHEQYF
TGTGCCAGCAGCCCCGGGACAGGGGGACACGAGCAGTACTTC
>TRBJ2-5|once|TRBV24-1|TRBD2
CATSDRSTSGGPAGAQYF
TGTGCCACCAGTGACCGATCGACTAGCGGGGGGCCTGCGGGGGCCCAGTACTTC
>TRBJ2-7|once|TRBV30|-
CAWSVGTSGYYEQYF
TGTGCCTGGAGTGTAGGGACGTCTGGTTACTACGAGCAGTACTTC
>TRBJ1-6|once|TRBV5-4|TRBD1
CASSLGSGTGGSPLHF
TGTGCCAGCAGCTTAGGCTCCGGGACAGGGGGTTCACCCCTCCACTTT
>TRBJ2-7|-|TRBV6-5|-
CASSLTGTAPQYF
TGTGCCAGCAGTTTAACAGGGACCGCTCCGCAGTACTTC
>TRBJ2-4|-|TRBV9|TRBD1
CASSAQGARDIQYF
TGTGCCAGCAGCGCTCAGGGGGCGAGAGACATTCAGTACTTC
>TRBJ2-3|-|TRBV4-2|-
CASSQESSPGADTQYF
TGTGCCAGCAGCCAAGAGTCTAGTCCTGGCGCAGATACGCAGTATTTT
>TRBJ2-5|once|TRBV12-3/TRBV12-4|-
CASIPRGYQETQYF
TGTGCCAGCATTCCGAGGGGTTACCAAGAGACCCAGTACTTC
>TRBJ2-3|-|TRBV20-1|-
CSARTHRQSQYF
TGCAGTGCCCGGACCCACCGGCAGTCGCAGTATTTT
>TRBJ2-1|-|TRBV3-1|TRBD2
CASSQRTSGRQSSYNEQFF
TGTGCCAGCAGCCAAAGGACTAGCGGGCGGCAGAGCTCCTACAATGAGCAGTTCTTC
>TRBJ1-1|-|TRBV6-6|TRBD1
CASRDRGDNTEAFF
TGTGCCAGCAGGGACAGGGGCGATAACACTGAAGCTTTCTTT
>TRBJ1-5|-|TRBV5-6|-
CASSLQGRSNQPQHF
TGTGCCAGCAGCTTGCAGGGGCGCAGCAATCAGCCCCAGCATTTT
>TRBJ2-7|-|TRBV27|-
CASMGQVSYEQYF
TGTGCCAGCATGGGACAAGTCTCCTACGAGCAGTACTTC
>TRBJ2-7|-|TRBV4-1|TRBD1
CASSQPTGGEYEQYF
TGCGCCAGCAGCCAACCGACAGGGGGCGAGTACGAGCAGTACTTC
>TRBJ1-1|-|TRBV7-9|-
CASSRGLDTEAFF
TGTGCCAGCTCCCGCGGGTTAGACACTGAAGCTTTCTTT
>TRBJ2-5|few|TRBV6-1|TRBD1
CASSATGRETQYF
TGTGCCAGCAGTGCGACAGGGCGGGAGACCCAGTACTTC